The 10 T cell receptor beta chains listed next were all sequenced from one sample in a study of T cell responses to AZD1222 COVID-19 vaccine. Profiling relied on immunoSEQ multiplex PCR, and the TCRdb table lists in-frame clones only, not all of them. The sample gives roughly 120,000 clones, roughly 92% of which show up once; about 7.8% is in the top ten. Sequences were derived from peripheral blood, sampled on day 0 of AZD1222 vaccination. The receptors were gathered from an adult in good health.

The chain has TRBV19 and TRBJ1-1; D is possibly TRBD1 (5 bases). V was pared by 3 bases and J by 4 bases, with 9 bases between. This CDR3 is built from 13 residues. Germline lookup yields CDR1 LNHDA and CDR2 SQIVND (reference sequence). The CDR3: CASSMRGPTEAFF. The CDR3 nucleotides read TGTGCCAGTAGTATGAGGGGACCCACTGAAGCTTTCTTT.

V usage is TRBV6-5 and J usage is TRBJ2-7; 9 bases align to TRBD2. The germline V gene has CDR1 MNHEY and CDR2 SVGAGI. J lost 2 bases, V lost 8 bases, and 7 bases had no gene match. This CDR3 contains 14 residues. The CDR3 sequence: CASQAGGHTYEQYF. CDR3 nucleotides: TGTGCCAGCCAAGCGGGGGGCCACACCTACGAGCAGTACTTC.

This chain connects TRBV6-5 to TRBJ1-2; 9 bases match TRBD1. CDR1 MNHEY and CDR2 SVGAGI come from the germline V gene. The J segment lost 9 bases and the V segment lost 5 bases, leaving 4 bases of the junction unmatched. The CDR3 is 12 residues long. In DNA, the CDR3 is TGTGCCAGCAGTCCCGACAGGGGGAGCTACACCTTC. The encoded protein is CASSPDRGSYTF.

The genes are TRBV19 and TRBJ1-4; TRBD1 agrees at 7 bases. J was trimmed by 2 bases and V by 4 bases; bases with no gene match: 1. This CDR3 has 14 amino acids. From germline, CDR1 is LNHDA and CDR2 SQIVND (reference sequence). CDR3 protein: CASSTRGTNEKLFF. The DNA of the CDR3 is TGTGCCAGTAGTACCAGGGGGACTAATGAAAAACTGTTTTTT.

This chain links TRBV30 with TRBJ2-4; D is unclear. CDR1 is GTSNPN, CDR2 SVGIG, per germline (reference sequence). The germline V and J ends were trimmed by 1 base and 0 bases, with 10 bases remaining between them. The CDR3 runs 15 residues. The CDR3: CAWSGQTVAKNIQYF. CDR3 nucleotides: TGTGCCTGGAGTGGACAAACAGTAGCCAAAAACATTCAGTACTTC.

This clone was observed a handful of times. CDR3 sequence reads: CATSDPLAGPSYNEQFF. The CDR3 nucleotides read TGTGCCACCAGTGATCCATTAGCGGGGCCCTCCTACAATGAGCAGTTCTTC. The rearrangement uses TRBV24-1 and TRBJ2-1; 8 nucleotides line up with TRBD2. The germline gives CDR1 KGHDR, CDR2 SFDVKD. The trim removed 3 bases at V and 0 bases at J, leaving 6 bases unmatched. There are 17 residues in the CDR3.

The rearrangement links TRBV5-5 to TRBJ1-3; D uncertain. CDR1 and CDR2 (germline): SGHKS, YYEKEE (reference sequence). V dropped 0 bases and J dropped 0 bases, with 7 bases sitting between them. This CDR3 has 15 residues. The CDR3 DNA follows: TGTGCCAGCAGCTTGGGGGGAGTCTCTGGAAACACCATATATTTT. Encoded protein: CASSLGGVSGNTIYF.

The rearrangement joins TRBV30 to TRBJ1-2; D might be TRBD1 (5 bases). V lost 3 bases to trimming and J lost 10 bases, with 12 bases between them. Germline V lookup: CDR1 GTSNPN, CDR2 SVGIG (reference sequence). This CDR3 has 11 residues. The CDR3 loop is CAWRERGYYTF. The CDR3 DNA follows: TGTGCCTGGAGGGAAAGGGGCTACTACACCTTC. Full variable domain (remainder filled in from reference TRBV30 and TRBJ1-2): SQTIHQWPATLVQPVGSPLSLECTVEGTSNPNLYWYRQAAGRGLQLLFYSVGIGQISSEVPQNLSASRPQDRQFILSSKKLLLSDSGFYLCAWRERGYYTFGSGTRLTVV.

The gene calls are TRBV3-1 (or the pseudogene TRBV3-2) and TRBJ1-5; D uncertain. This CDR3 spans 15 amino acids. V lost 0 bases and J 7 bases, leaving 13 bases between the germline ends. CDR1 and CDR2 (germline): LGHDT, YNNKEL (reference sequence). CDR3 nucleotides: TGTGCCAGCAGCCAAGATGTAAAAGTGGGGCAGCCCCAGCATTTT. Encoded protein: CASSQDVKVGQPQHF.

The chain links TRBV28 to TRBJ1-5, with 7 positions matching TRBD1. Germline V gives CDR1 MDHEN, CDR2 SYDVKM. V lost 11 bases, J lost 9 bases, and 10 bases stayed unmatched. CDR3 length equals 12 residues. CDR3 loop: CAGNRGGWPQHF. DNA for the CDR3: TGTGCCGGTAACAGGGGCGGTTGGCCCCAGCATTTT.